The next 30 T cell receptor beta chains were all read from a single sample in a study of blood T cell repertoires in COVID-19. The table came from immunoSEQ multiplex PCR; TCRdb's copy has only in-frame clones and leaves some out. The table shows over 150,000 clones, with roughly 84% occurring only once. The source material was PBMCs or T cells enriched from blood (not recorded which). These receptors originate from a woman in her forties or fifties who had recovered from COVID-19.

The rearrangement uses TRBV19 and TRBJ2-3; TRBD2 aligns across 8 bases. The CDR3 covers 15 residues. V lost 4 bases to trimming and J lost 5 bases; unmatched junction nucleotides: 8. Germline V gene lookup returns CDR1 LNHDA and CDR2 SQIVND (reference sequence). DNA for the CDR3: TGTGCCAGTAGTACCAGCGGGAGCCCTCTAGATACGCAGTATTTT. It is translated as CASSTSGSPLDTQYF.

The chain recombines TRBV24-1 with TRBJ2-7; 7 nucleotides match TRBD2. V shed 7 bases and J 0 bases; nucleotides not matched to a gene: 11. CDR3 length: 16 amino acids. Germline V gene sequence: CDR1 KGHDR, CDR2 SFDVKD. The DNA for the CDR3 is TGTGCCACCAGCCCCGGAGGGACTATACTCTCCTACGAGCAGTACTTC. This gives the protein CATSPGGTILSYEQYF.

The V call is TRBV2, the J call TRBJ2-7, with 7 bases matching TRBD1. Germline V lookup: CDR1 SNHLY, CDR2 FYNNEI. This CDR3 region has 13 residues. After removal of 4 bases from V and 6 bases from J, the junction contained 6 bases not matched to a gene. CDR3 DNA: TGTGCCAGCAGTGGGAGACCAGGGGGCGAGCAGTACTTC. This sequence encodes CASSGRPGGEQYF. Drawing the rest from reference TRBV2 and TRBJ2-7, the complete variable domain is EPEVTQTPSHQVTQMGQEVILRCVPISNHLYFYWYRQILGQKVEFLVSFYNNEISEKSEIFDDQFSVERPDGSNFTLKIRSTKLEDSAMYFCASSGRPGGEQYFGPGTRLTVT.

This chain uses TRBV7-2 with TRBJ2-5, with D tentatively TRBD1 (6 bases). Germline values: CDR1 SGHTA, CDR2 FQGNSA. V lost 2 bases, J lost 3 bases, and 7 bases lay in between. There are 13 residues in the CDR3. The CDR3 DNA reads TGTGCCAGCAGCTTACACAGGGAAGAGACCCAGTACTTC. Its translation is CASSLHREETQYF.

In nucleotides, the CDR3 is TGTGCCAGCAGCTCCACCAGGACTAGCGGGAGGAAAATCTCCTACAATGAGCAGTTCTTC. Encoded protein: CASSSTRTSGRKISYNEQFF. The rearrangement uses TRBV7-8 and TRBJ2-1; 14 positions match TRBD2. CDR1 is SGHVS and CDR2 is FQNEAQ in the germline V gene. The junction had 11 bases not matched to a gene; V was cut back by 4 bases and J by 0 bases. This CDR3 is built from 20 residues. Looking up the rest from reference TRBV7-8 and TRBJ2-1 gives the full variable domain: GAGVSQSPRYKVAKRGQDVALRCDPISGHVSLFWYQQALGQGPEFLTYFQNEAQLDKSGLPSDRFFAERPEGSVSTLKIQRTQQEDSAVYLCASSSTRTSGRKISYNEQFFGPGTRLTVL.

DNA of the CDR3: TGTGCCAGCGGGGGGGAGAACTATGGCTACACCTTC. It codes for CASGGENYGYTF. The chain joins TRBV9 to TRBJ1-2; possibly TRBD1 for D (5 bases). This CDR3 has 12 amino acids. The ends were cut back, 7 bases at V and 2 bases at J, with 9 bases in the middle. Per germline, CDR1 SGDLS and CDR2 YYNGEE.

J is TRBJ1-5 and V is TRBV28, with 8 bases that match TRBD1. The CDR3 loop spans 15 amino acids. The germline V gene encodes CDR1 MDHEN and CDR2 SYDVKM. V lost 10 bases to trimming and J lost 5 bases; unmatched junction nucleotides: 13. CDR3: CAIEQTGANYQPQHF. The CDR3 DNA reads TGTGCCATCGAGCAGACAGGGGCCAATTATCAGCCCCAGCATTTT.

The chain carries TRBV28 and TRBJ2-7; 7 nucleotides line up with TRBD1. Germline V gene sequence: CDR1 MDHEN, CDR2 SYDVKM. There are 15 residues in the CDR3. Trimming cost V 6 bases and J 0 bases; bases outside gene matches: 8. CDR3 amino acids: CASRLQGDRSYEQYF. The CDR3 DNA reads TGTGCCAGCAGACTGCAGGGGGATCGCTCCTACGAGCAGTACTTC.

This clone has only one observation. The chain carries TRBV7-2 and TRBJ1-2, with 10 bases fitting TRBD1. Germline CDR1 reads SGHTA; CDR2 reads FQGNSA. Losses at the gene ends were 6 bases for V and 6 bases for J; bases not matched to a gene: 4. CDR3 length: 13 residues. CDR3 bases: TGTGCCAGCAGAGACAGGGGGCTAGATGGCTACACCTTC. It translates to CASRDRGLDGYTF.

The CDR3 DNA reads TGTGCCAGCAGTGAAGGGGGCCTGGGTGAAAAACTGTTTTTT. It is translated as CASSEGGLGEKLFF. The chain uses TRBV25-1 and TRBJ1-4; D may be TRBD1 (6 bases). Germline CDR1 is MGHDK and CDR2 is SYGVNS. The CDR3 spans 14 residues. Trimming pared 2 bases from V and 7 bases from J, leaving 11 bases between.

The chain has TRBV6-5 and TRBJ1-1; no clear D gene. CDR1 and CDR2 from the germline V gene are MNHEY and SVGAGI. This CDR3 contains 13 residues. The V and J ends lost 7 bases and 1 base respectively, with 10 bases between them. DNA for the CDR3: TGTGCCAGCACACGAGGTGGGAACACTGAAGCTTTCTTT. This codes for CASTRGGNTEAFF.

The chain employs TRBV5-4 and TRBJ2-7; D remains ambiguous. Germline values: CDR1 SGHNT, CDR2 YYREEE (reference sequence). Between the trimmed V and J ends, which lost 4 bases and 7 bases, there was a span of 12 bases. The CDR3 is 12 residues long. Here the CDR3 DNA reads TGTGCCAGCAGCCGAGTCTCTGATGAGCAGTACTTC. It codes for CASSRVSDEQYF.

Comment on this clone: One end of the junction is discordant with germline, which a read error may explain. CDR3 protein: CASSLTRDTEAFF. The CDR3 nucleotides are TGTGCCAGCAGCTTAACACGGGACACGGAAGCTTTCTTT. V gene TRBV7-6 combines with J gene TRBJ1-1, with D tentatively TRBD1 (6 bases). This CDR3 has 13 residues. Germline V gene data show CDR1 as SGHVS and CDR2 as FNYEAQ.

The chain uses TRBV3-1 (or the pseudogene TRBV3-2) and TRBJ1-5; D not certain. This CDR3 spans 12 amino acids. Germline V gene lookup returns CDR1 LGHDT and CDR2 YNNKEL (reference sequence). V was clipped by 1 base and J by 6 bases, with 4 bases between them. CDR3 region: CASSQGAQPQHF. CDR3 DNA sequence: TGTGCCAGCAGCCAAGGGGCTCAGCCCCAGCATTTT.

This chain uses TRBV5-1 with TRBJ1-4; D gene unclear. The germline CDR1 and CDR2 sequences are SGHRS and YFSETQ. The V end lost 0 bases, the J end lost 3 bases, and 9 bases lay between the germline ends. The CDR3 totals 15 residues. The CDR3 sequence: CASSLAGGSNEKLFF. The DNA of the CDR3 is TGCGCCAGCAGCTTGGCCGGCGGTTCTAATGAAAAACTGTTTTTT.

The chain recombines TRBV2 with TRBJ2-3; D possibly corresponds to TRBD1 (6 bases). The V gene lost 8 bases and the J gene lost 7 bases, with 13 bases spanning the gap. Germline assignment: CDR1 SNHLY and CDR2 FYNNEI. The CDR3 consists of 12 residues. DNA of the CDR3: TGTGCCAGCCGGGGACAATGGCATACGCAGTATTTT. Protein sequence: CASRGQWHTQYF.

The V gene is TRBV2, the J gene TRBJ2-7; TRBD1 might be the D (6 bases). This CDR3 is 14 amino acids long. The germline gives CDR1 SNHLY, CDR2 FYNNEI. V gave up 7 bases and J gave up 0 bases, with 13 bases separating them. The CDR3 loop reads CASIGQRSSYEQYF. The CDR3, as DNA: TGTGCCAGCATAGGACAGAGGAGCTCCTACGAGCAGTACTTC.

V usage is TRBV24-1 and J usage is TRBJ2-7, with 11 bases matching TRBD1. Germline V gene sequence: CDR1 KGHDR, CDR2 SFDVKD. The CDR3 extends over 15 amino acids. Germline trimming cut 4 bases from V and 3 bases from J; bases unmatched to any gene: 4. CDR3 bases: TGTGCCACCAGTGACCCGGGACAGGGGGACTACGAGCAGTACTTC. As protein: CATSDPGQGDYEQYF.

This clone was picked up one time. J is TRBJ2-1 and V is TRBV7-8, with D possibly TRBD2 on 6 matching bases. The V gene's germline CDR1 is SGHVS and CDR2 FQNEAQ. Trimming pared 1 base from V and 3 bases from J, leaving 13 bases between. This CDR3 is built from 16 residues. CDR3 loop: CASSLVGTSIYNEQFF. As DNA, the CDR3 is TGTGCCAGCAGCTTAGTCGGGACTTCGATCTACAATGAGCAGTTCTTC. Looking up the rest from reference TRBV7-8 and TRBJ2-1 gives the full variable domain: GAGVSQSPRYKVAKRGQDVALRCDPISGHVSLFWYQQALGQGPEFLTYFQNEAQLDKSGLPSDRFFAERPEGSVSTLKIQRTQQEDSAVYLCASSLVGTSIYNEQFFGPGTRLTVL.

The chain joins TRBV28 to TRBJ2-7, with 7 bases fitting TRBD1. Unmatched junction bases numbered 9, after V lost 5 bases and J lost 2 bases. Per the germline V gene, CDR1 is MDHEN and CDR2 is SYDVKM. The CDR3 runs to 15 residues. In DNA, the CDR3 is TGTGCCAGCAGTATCCCCGGGACAGAAACCTACGAGCAGTACTTC. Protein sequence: CASSIPGTETYEQYF.

CDR3 amino acids: CASRPVEAPGELFF. The CDR3 DNA follows: TGTGCCAGCAGGCCCGTAGAAGCGCCCGGGGAGCTGTTTTTT. The chain combines TRBV6-5 with TRBJ2-2; no clear D. The germline gives CDR1 MNHEY, CDR2 SVGAGI. Trimming removed 6 bases at V and 6 bases at J, with 14 bases between. The CDR3 runs 14 residues.

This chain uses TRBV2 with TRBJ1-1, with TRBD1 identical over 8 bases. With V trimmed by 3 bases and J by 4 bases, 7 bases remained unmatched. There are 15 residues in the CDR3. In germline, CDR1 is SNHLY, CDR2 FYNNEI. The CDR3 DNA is TGTGCCAGCAGTGAGGACAGGGCGCCGGTCACTGAAGCTTTCTTT. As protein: CASSEDRAPVTEAFF.

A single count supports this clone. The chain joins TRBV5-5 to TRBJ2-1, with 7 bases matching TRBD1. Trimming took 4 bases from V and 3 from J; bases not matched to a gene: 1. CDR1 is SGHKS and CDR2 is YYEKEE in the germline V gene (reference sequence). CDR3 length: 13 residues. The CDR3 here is CASSRQGYNEQFF. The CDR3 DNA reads TGTGCCAGCAGCCGACAGGGCTACAATGAGCAGTTCTTC.

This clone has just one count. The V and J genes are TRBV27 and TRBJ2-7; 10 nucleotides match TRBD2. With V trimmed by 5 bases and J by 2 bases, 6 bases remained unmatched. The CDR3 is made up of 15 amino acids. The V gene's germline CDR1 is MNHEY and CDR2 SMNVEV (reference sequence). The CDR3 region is CASSPIAGGTYEQYF. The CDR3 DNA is TGTGCCAGCAGTCCTATAGCGGGAGGCACCTACGAGCAGTACTTC.

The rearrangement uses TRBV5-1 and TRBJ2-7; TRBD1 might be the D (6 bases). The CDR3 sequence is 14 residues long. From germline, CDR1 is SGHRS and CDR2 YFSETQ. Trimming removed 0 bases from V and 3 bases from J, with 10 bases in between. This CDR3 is CASSLGTVDYEQYF. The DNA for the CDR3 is TGCGCCAGCAGCTTGGGGACAGTCGACTACGAGCAGTACTTC. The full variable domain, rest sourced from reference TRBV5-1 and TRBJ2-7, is KAGVTQTPRYLIKTRGQQVTLSCSPISGHRSVSWYQQTPGQGLQFLFEYFSETQRNKGNFPGRFSGRQFSNSRSEMNVSTLELGDSALYLCASSLGTVDYEQYFGPGTRLTVT.

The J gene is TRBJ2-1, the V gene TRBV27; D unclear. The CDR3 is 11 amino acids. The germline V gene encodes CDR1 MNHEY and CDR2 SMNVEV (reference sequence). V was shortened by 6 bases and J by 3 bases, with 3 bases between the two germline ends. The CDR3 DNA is TGTGCCAGCAGCCGCTACAATGAGCAGTTCTTC. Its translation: CASSRYNEQFF.

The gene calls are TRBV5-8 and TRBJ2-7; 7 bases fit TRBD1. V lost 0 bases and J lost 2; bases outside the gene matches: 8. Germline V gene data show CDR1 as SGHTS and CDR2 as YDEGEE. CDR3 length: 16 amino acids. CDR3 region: CASSLAQGTVTYEQYF. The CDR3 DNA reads TGTGCCAGCAGCTTGGCCCAAGGGACAGTTACCTACGAGCAGTACTTC.

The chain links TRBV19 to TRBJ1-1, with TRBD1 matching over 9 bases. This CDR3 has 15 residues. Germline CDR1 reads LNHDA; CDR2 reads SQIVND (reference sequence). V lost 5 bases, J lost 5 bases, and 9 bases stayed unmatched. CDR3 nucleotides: TGTGCCAGTAGTTTAGGACAGGGGATGGGGACTGAAGCTTTCTTT. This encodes CASSLGQGMGTEAFF.

The CDR3 bases are TGTGCCAGCAGCTGGACAGGGGGCTCCTACAATGAGCAGTTCTTC. It codes for CASSWTGGSYNEQFF. The chain employs TRBV27 and TRBJ2-1; TRBD1 matches at 10 bases. The germline CDR1 and CDR2 sequences are MNHEY and SMNVEV (reference sequence). With V trimmed by 6 bases and J by 0 bases, 2 bases remained unmatched. CDR3 size: 15 residues.

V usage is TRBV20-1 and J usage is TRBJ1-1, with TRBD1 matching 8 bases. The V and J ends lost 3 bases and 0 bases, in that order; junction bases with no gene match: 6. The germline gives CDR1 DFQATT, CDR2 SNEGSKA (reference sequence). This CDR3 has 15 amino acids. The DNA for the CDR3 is TGCAGTGCTAGTGGACCAGGGGGCCTGAACACTGAAGCTTTCTTT. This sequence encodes CSASGPGGLNTEAFF.